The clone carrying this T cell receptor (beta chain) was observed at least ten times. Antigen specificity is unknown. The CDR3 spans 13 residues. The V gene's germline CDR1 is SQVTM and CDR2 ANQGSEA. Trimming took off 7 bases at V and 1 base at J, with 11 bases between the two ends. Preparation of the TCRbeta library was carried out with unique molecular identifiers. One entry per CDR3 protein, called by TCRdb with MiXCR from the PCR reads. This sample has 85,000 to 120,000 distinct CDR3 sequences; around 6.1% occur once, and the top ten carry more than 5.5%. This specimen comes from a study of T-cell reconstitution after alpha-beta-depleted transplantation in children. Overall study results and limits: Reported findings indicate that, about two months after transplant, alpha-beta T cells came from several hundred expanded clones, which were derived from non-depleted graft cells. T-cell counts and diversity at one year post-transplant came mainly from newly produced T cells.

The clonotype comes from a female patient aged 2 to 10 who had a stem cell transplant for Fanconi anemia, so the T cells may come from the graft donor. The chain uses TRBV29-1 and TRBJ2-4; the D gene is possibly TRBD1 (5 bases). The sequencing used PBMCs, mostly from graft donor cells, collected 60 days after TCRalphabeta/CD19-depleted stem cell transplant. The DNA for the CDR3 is TGCAGCGGTGTAGGGGTTGCCAAAAACATTCAGTACTTC. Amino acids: CSGVGVAKNIQYF. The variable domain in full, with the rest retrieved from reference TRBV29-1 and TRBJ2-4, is SAVISQKPSRDICQRGTSLTIQCQVDSQVTMMFWYRQQPGQSLTLIATANQGSEATYESGFVIDKFPISRPNLTFSTLTVSNMSPEDSSIYLCSGVGVAKNIQYFGAGTRLSVL.